These T cell receptor beta chains were read from a single sample in a study of T cells after posttransplantation cyclophosphamide. Clones were read by immunoSEQ multiplex PCR, and TCRdb kept only the in-frame ones, dropping some. The sample records tens of thousands of clones, about 94% being singletons. Sequenced material: PBMCs. The receptors were sampled from a young woman in good health and a related stem cell transplant donor. CDR3s include the opening cysteine and the closing phenylalanine or tryptophan. Fields, in order: V gene, clone size, D gene, J gene, CDR3 DNA, CDR3 protein. A D gene is named only where the DNA matches it firmly. Clone size appears in some rows only: once, few, many, or a class for an expanded clone.

V: TRBV6-5
size: -
D: -
J: TRBJ1-2
DNA: TGTGCCAGCAGTTACTCCCTCGTGGGGGCGCGGTATGGCTACACCTTC
CDR3: CASSYSLVGARYGYTF

V: TRBV11-3
size: -
D: -
J: TRBJ1-1
DNA: TGTGCCAGCAGCTTAGACGTCTCCTCGGCTGCTTTCTTT
CDR3: CASSLDVSSAAFF

V: TRBV7-2
size: -
D: -
J: TRBJ1-2
DNA: TGTGCCAGCAGCTTAGGAGTGGGGGTCAACTATGGCTACACCTTC
CDR3: CASSLGVGVNYGYTF

V: TRBV18
size: -
D: -
J: TRBJ2-3
DNA: TGTGCCAGCTCACCACGCTCCTTGGCAGGGGCATCGGCAGATACGCAGTATTTT
CDR3: CASSPRSLAGASADTQYF

V: TRBV5-1
size: -
D: -
J: TRBJ2-3
DNA: TGCGCCAGCAGCTTGGGGGGGGTTGCAGATACGCAGTATTTT
CDR3: CASSLGGVADTQYF

V: TRBV28
size: -
D: TRBD1
J: TRBJ1-2
DNA: TGTGCCAGCAGTTTAGGACAGGGGTGGGGCTACACCTTC
CDR3: CASSLGQGWGYTF

V: TRBV7-2
size: -
D: TRBD2
J: TRBJ2-7
DNA: TGTGCCAGCAGCTTAGAGTCTAGCGGGGGGGTTACCTACGAGCAGTACTTC
CDR3: CASSLESSGGVTYEQYF

V: TRBV28
size: -
D: -
J: TRBJ1-3
DNA: TGTGCCAGCAATGCTGGGTACTCTGGAAACACCATATATTTT
CDR3: CASNAGYSGNTIYF

V: TRBV4-3
size: few
D: TRBD1
J: TRBJ1-3
DNA: TGCGCCAGCAGCCAAGACCCCCACAGGGGGCAATCTGGAAACACCATATATTTT
CDR3: CASSQDPHRGQSGNTIYF

V: TRBV7-2
size: -
D: -
J: TRBJ1-2
DNA: TGTGCCAGCAGCTTAGATCCCAGTCCCTCTTATGGCTACACCTTC
CDR3: CASSLDPSPSYGYTF

V: TRBV9
size: -
D: -
J: TRBJ1-3
DNA: TGTGCCAGCAGCCCGAACCCGCATGGAAACACCATATATTTT
CDR3: CASSPNPHGNTIYF

V: TRBV4-2
size: once
D: TRBD1
J: TRBJ2-1
DNA: TGTGCCAGCAGCCAGAACAGGGGGAATGAGCAGTTCTTC
CDR3: CASSQNRGNEQFF

V: TRBV19
size: -
D: -
J: TRBJ2-3
DNA: TGTGCCAGTAGTTCCTACAGGGAAAGGAGCACAGATACGCAGTATTTT
CDR3: CASSSYRERSTDTQYF

V: TRBV19
size: -
D: TRBD1
J: TRBJ2-7
DNA: TGTGCCAGTAGTAGGACAGGGAGCTCCTACGAGCAGTACTTC
CDR3: CASSRTGSSYEQYF

V: TRBV6-5
size: -
D: -
J: TRBJ1-5
DNA: TGTGCCAGCAGCCTGGACAGCGATAGCAATCAGCCCCAGCATTTT
CDR3: CASSLDSDSNQPQHF

V: TRBV2
size: once
D: -
J: TRBJ1-2
DNA: TGTGCCAGCAGTGAACGCCAGGGGAGTTATGGCTACACCTTC
CDR3: CASSERQGSYGYTF

V: TRBV9
size: -
D: TRBD1
J: TRBJ1-2
DNA: TGTGCCTTAGAGGGGGACAGGGTATTAGTGGATGGCTACACCTTC
CDR3: CALEGDRVLVDGYTF

V: TRBV19
size: once
D: TRBD1
J: TRBJ2-1
DNA: TGTGCCAGTAGACGACAGGGTAACAATGAGCAGTTCTTC
CDR3: CASRRQGNNEQFF

V: TRBV19
size: -
D: -
J: TRBJ1-1
DNA: TGTGCTAGTTCATTGGGAAGAGTCACTGAAGCTTTCTTT
CDR3: CASSLGRVTEAFF

V: TRBV30
size: once
D: -
J: TRBJ1-1
DNA: TGTGCCTGGAGGAGGGGCAGGGTGAACACTGAAGCTTTCTTT
CDR3: CAWRRGRVNTEAFF

V: TRBV19
size: -
D: -
J: TRBJ2-3
DNA: TGTGCCAGTAGTGGGGGGGGACACCCTAGCACAGATACGCAGTATTTT
CDR3: CASSGGGHPSTDTQYF

V: TRBV19
size: -
D: -
J: TRBJ1-3
DNA: TGTGCCAGTAGTATGGTGCTACGGGCTGGCTCTTTTGGAAACACCATATATTTT
CDR3: CASSMVLRAGSFGNTIYF

V: TRBV5-1
size: -
D: TRBD1
J: TRBJ1-2
DNA: TGCGCCAGCAGCTTGGACGGGACAGCTCCTAACTATGGCTACACCTTC
CDR3: CASSLDGTAPNYGYTF

V: TRBV30
size: -
D: TRBD1
J: TRBJ1-6
DNA: TGTGCCTGGAGGGGAGACAGGGTCGTTAATTCACCCCTCCACTTT
CDR3: CAWRGDRVVNSPLHF

V: TRBV27
size: -
D: TRBD2
J: TRBJ2-3
DNA: TGTGCCAGCAGTTTTTCGGGAGGAGATACGCAGTATTTT
CDR3: CASSFSGGDTQYF

V: TRBV30
size: once
D: -
J: TRBJ1-1
DNA: TGTGCCTGGAGTACAGGGCGCACTGAAGCTTTCTTT
CDR3: CAWSTGRTEAFF

V: TRBV6-4
size: -
D: TRBD2
J: TRBJ2-1
DNA: TGTGCCAGCAGTGACACAAGACTAGCGGGGGGGAGCTCCTACAATGAGCAGTTCTTC
CDR3: CASSDTRLAGGSSYNEQFF

V: TRBV15
size: once
D: -
J: TRBJ2-5
DNA: TGTGCCACCAGCAGAGCGGGGTCGGAGACCCAGTACTTC
CDR3: CATSRAGSETQYF

V: TRBV27
size: -
D: -
J: TRBJ2-7
DNA: TGTGCCAGCAGTTTAAGGGGAGGTCATACCTATGCCTACGAGCAGTACTTC
CDR3: CASSLRGGHTYAYEQYF

V: TRBV7-2
size: -
D: TRBD1
J: TRBJ1-5
DNA: TGTGCCAGCAGCTTCCCCGGGACAGTGCTTGGAAGCAATCAGCCCCAGCATTTT
CDR3: CASSFPGTVLGSNQPQHF

V: TRBV28
size: -
D: -
J: TRBJ1-2
DNA: TGTGCCAGCACCACCTTGAGAGCGAACTATGGCTACACCTTC
CDR3: CASTTLRANYGYTF

V: TRBV25-1
size: -
D: TRBD1
J: TRBJ1-2
DNA: TGTGCCAGCAGCCAAGACAGGGACTATGGCTACACCTTC
CDR3: CASSQDRDYGYTF

V: TRBV29-1
size: -
D: TRBD1
J: TRBJ2-7
DNA: TGCAGCGTTGAGGGACAGGGGGCCTACGAGCAGTACTTC
CDR3: CSVEGQGAYEQYF

V: TRBV19
size: -
D: TRBD2
J: TRBJ2-3
DNA: TGTGCCAGTAGCGGGACTAGCGGGCTCACAGATACGCAGTATTTT
CDR3: CASSGTSGLTDTQYF

V: TRBV21-1
size: -
D: -
J: TRBJ2-1
DNA: TGTGCCAGCACCGGGACTAGCGGGGGGGCCGCCTACAATGAGCAGTTCTTC
CDR3: CASTGTSGGAAYNEQFF

V: TRBV18
size: -
D: -
J: TRBJ1-1
DNA: TGTGCCAGCTCACCAGGGGGGGGGTCGAACACTGAAGCTTTCTTT
CDR3: CASSPGGGSNTEAFF

V: TRBV29-1
size: -
D: -
J: TRBJ2-4
DNA: TGCAGCGTGATAGGGGGGGTGAAAAACATTCAGTACTTC
CDR3: CSVIGGVKNIQYF

V: TRBV2
size: -
D: TRBD1
J: TRBJ2-2
DNA: TGTGCCAGCAGTGAAACACAGGGGCCGAACGGGGAGCTGTTTTTT
CDR3: CASSETQGPNGELFF

V: TRBV19
size: -
D: -
J: TRBJ2-1
DNA: TGTGCCAGTAGTAGGACTTCGAGAAATGAGCAGTTCTTC
CDR3: CASSRTSRNEQFF

V: TRBV11-2
size: -
D: -
J: TRBJ1-6
DNA: TGTGCCAGCAGTCCCCAATTGGAGTCTAATTCACCCCTCCACTTT
CDR3: CASSPQLESNSPLHF

V: TRBV11-3
size: -
D: -
J: TRBJ1-1
DNA: TGTGCCAGCAGCTTAGGGCAAAACACTGAAGCTTTCTTT
CDR3: CASSLGQNTEAFF

V: TRBV11-2
size: -
D: -
J: TRBJ1-1
DNA: TGTGCCAGCAGCCTTACGGACACACACACTGAAGCTTTCTTT
CDR3: CASSLTDTHTEAFF

V: TRBV2
size: once
D: -
J: TRBJ1-2
DNA: TGTGCCAGCGGGGGGAGATCTAACTATGGCTACACCTTC
CDR3: CASGGRSNYGYTF